The clone carrying this T cell receptor (beta chain) has just a few counts. Its target is unknown. The entry originates in a study of blood T cells in healthy people across ages. Whole-study results and caveats: The percentage of naive T cells correlated strongly with TCR beta diversity. It was not possible, with unsorted PBMCs, to conclusively compare naive and antigen-experienced cells. Per million T cells, TCR beta diversity dropped roughly linearly as age increased.

A second about 7 to 12 cycle PCR used barcoded and J-beta primers. Using its own MiXCR run on the 5' RACE reads, TCRdb lists one record per CDR3 protein. The sample shows some 1.4 million distinct CDR3 sequences, approximately 42% of them seen only once. This CDR3 is built from 15 residues. Trimming took 3 bases from V and 7 from J, leaving 16 bases between them. This sequence was found in a woman younger than 35 in good health. The sequenced material came from blood. This chain uses TRBV12-3 or TRBV12-4 with TRBJ2-1; TRBD2 is a possible D gene (6 bases). As DNA, the CDR3 is TGTGCCAGCAGTTTCGGGGGTTCTTCTATTAATGAGCAGTTCTTC. Amino acid sequence: CASSFGGSSINEQFF.